The rows below give T cell receptor beta chains drawn from one sample of a study of beta chain features in type 1 diabetes. Libraries were prepared by immunoSEQ multiplex PCR; TCRdb keeps only in-frame clonotypes and omits some of them. The table records over 500,000 clones, around 15% of them present only once. Material for sequencing was naive CD4+ T cells from blood. All receptors derive from a young man in good health. Each CDR3 is given with its conserved first and last residue. Fields, in order: clone size, J gene, V gene, D gene, CDR3 length, CDR3 protein, CDR3 DNA. D genes are given only for firm matches. Only some rows state a clone size, as once, few, many or a class for expanded clones.

clone size: NA; J gene: TRBJ2-3; V gene: TRBV6-5; D gene: TRBD2; CDR3 length: 15; CDR3 protein: CASSYMRLAADTQYF; CDR3 DNA: TGTGCCAGCAGTTACATGCGACTAGCCGCAGATACGCAGTATTTT
clone size: few; J gene: TRBJ2-3; V gene: TRBV5-1; D gene: TRBD2; CDR3 length: 18; CDR3 protein: CASSPRLAGGVSTDTQYF; CDR3 DNA: TGCGCCAGCAGCCCCCGACTAGCGGGAGGGGTAAGCACAGATACGCAGTATTTT
clone size: NA; J gene: TRBJ1-2; V gene: TRBV12-2; D gene: NA; CDR3 length: 14; CDR3 protein: CASRLVSINYGYTF; CDR3 DNA: TGTGCAAGTCGCTTAGTTTCAATTAACTATGGCTACACCTTC
clone size: NA; J gene: TRBJ2-1; V gene: TRBV9; D gene: TRBD2; CDR3 length: 13; CDR3 protein: CASSVPSGGEQFF; CDR3 DNA: TGTGCCAGCAGCGTGCCTAGCGGAGGGGAGCAGTTCTTC
clone size: few; J gene: TRBJ2-1; V gene: TRBV5-1; D gene: NA; CDR3 length: 15; CDR3 protein: CASSSTGSSYNEQFF; CDR3 DNA: TGCGCCAGCAGCTCTACAGGGAGCTCCTACAATGAGCAGTTCTTC
clone size: NA; J gene: TRBJ1-2; V gene: TRBV9; D gene: NA; CDR3 length: 13; CDR3 protein: CASSVGSGDGYTF; CDR3 DNA: TGTGCCAGCAGCGTAGGCTCAGGCGATGGCTACACCTTC
clone size: NA; J gene: TRBJ2-1; V gene: TRBV13; D gene: TRBD1; CDR3 length: 13; CDR3 protein: CASSGGTDPYQFF; CDR3 DNA: TGTGCCAGCAGCGGTGGGACAGATCCTTACCAGTTCTTC
clone size: few; J gene: TRBJ1-1; V gene: TRBV14; D gene: TRBD1; CDR3 length: 14; CDR3 protein: CASRHQGATTEAFF; CDR3 DNA: TGTGCCAGCCGACATCAGGGGGCTACGACCGAAGCTTTCTTT
clone size: few; J gene: TRBJ1-3; V gene: TRBV5-4; D gene: NA; CDR3 length: 15; CDR3 protein: CASSAPGNSGNTIYF; CDR3 DNA: TGTGCCAGCAGCGCCCCCGGGAACTCTGGAAACACCATATATTTT
clone size: NA; J gene: TRBJ1-5; V gene: TRBV6-5; D gene: TRBD1; CDR3 length: 15; CDR3 protein: CASSPRTGDNQPQHF; CDR3 DNA: TGTGCCAGCAGTCCCCGGACAGGGGACAATCAGCCCCAGCATTTT
clone size: NA; J gene: TRBJ2-7; V gene: TRBV7-7; D gene: NA; CDR3 length: 15; CDR3 protein: CASSLAFGGTYEQYF; CDR3 DNA: TGTGCTAGCAGCTTAGCGTTTGGGGGCACCTACGAGCAGTACTTC
clone size: few; J gene: TRBJ2-1; V gene: TRBV12-5; D gene: NA; CDR3 length: 12; CDR3 protein: CASGSFYNEQFF; CDR3 DNA: TGTGCTAGTGGGTCATTCTACAATGAGCAGTTCTTC
clone size: few; J gene: TRBJ2-3; V gene: TRBV5-1; D gene: TRBD2; CDR3 length: 16; CDR3 protein: CASSFSVAGSTDTQYF; CDR3 DNA: TGCGCCAGCAGCTTCTCTGTAGCGGGGAGCACAGATACGCAGTATTTT
clone size: few; J gene: TRBJ2-1; V gene: TRBV11-1; D gene: NA; CDR3 length: 15; CDR3 protein: CASSFWDISYNEQFF; CDR3 DNA: TGTGCCAGCAGCTTTTGGGACATCTCCTACAATGAGCAGTTCTTC
clone size: NA; J gene: TRBJ2-1; V gene: TRBV11-2; D gene: TRBD1; CDR3 length: 15; CDR3 protein: CASSLRQGSYNEQFF; CDR3 DNA: TGTGCCAGCAGCTTAAGACAGGGGAGCTACAATGAGCAGTTCTTC
clone size: NA; J gene: TRBJ1-2; V gene: TRBV28; D gene: NA; CDR3 length: 15; CDR3 protein: CASSFGLREFYGYTF; CDR3 DNA: TGTGCCAGCAGTTTCGGACTCAGGGAATTCTATGGCTACACCTTC
clone size: NA; J gene: TRBJ1-4; V gene: TRBV7-2; D gene: TRBD1; CDR3 length: 14; CDR3 protein: CASSLGTGNEKLFF; CDR3 DNA: TGTGCCAGCAGCCTGGGGACAGGGAACGAAAAACTGTTTTTT
clone size: NA; J gene: TRBJ1-1; V gene: TRBV4-3; D gene: TRBD1; CDR3 length: 15; CDR3 protein: CASSQPGQGATEAFF; CDR3 DNA: TGCGCCAGCAGCCAGCCCGGACAGGGCGCCACTGAAGCTTTCTTT
clone size: NA; J gene: TRBJ1-5; V gene: TRBV18; D gene: NA; CDR3 length: 13; CDR3 protein: CASSPDRNQPQHF; CDR3 DNA: TGTGCCAGCTCACCCGACAGGAATCAGCCCCAGCATTTT
clone size: NA; J gene: TRBJ1-2; V gene: TRBV29-1; D gene: TRBD1; CDR3 length: 11; CDR3 protein: CSARQGWGYTF; CDR3 DNA: TGCAGCGCCCGACAGGGCTGGGGCTACACCTTC
clone size: few; J gene: TRBJ1-5; V gene: TRBV28; D gene: TRBD1; CDR3 length: 17; CDR3 protein: CASRSTTGTYSNQPQHF; CDR3 DNA: TGTGCCAGCCGCAGTACGACAGGGACCTATAGCAATCAGCCCCAGCATTTT
clone size: NA; J gene: TRBJ1-3; V gene: TRBV4-2; D gene: NA; CDR3 length: 14; CDR3 protein: CASSQGELGNTIYF; CDR3 DNA: TGTGCCAGCAGCCAAGGTGAACTTGGAAACACCATATATTTT
clone size: few; J gene: TRBJ1-6; V gene: TRBV14; D gene: NA; CDR3 length: 14; CDR3 protein: CASRQNRDRSPLHF; CDR3 DNA: TGTGCCAGCAGGCAGAATCGGGATAGATCACCCCTCCACTTT
clone size: few; J gene: TRBJ1-6; V gene: TRBV7-9; D gene: TRBD1; CDR3 length: 14; CDR3 protein: CASSRDRYNSPLHF; CDR3 DNA: TGTGCCAGCAGCCGGGACAGGTATAATTCACCCCTCCACTTT
clone size: few; J gene: TRBJ2-1; V gene: TRBV28; D gene: NA; CDR3 length: 13; CDR3 protein: CASTTVGIGEQFF; CDR3 DNA: TGTGCCAGCACCACTGTGGGTATCGGTGAGCAGTTCTTC
clone size: few; J gene: TRBJ1-2; V gene: TRBV19; D gene: NA; CDR3 length: 11; CDR3 protein: CASNTNGGYTF; CDR3 DNA: TGTGCCAGTAACACAAACGGAGGCTACACCTTC
clone size: NA; J gene: TRBJ2-3; V gene: TRBV14; D gene: TRBD1; CDR3 length: 15; CDR3 protein: CASSQSRGLTDTQYF; CDR3 DNA: TGTGCCAGCAGCCAATCTAGGGGGCTCACAGATACGCAGTATTTT
clone size: few; J gene: TRBJ2-2; V gene: TRBV2; D gene: TRBD1; CDR3 length: 14; CDR3 protein: CASRRDSRTGELFF; CDR3 DNA: TGTGCCAGCAGGAGGGACAGCCGTACAGGGGAGCTGTTTTTT
clone size: NA; J gene: TRBJ2-1; V gene: TRBV5-6; D gene: NA; CDR3 length: 12; CDR3 protein: CASRKSGSIRFF; CDR3 DNA: TGTGCCAGCAGGAAAAGCGGCAGCATTAGGTTCTTC
clone size: few; J gene: TRBJ1-5; V gene: TRBV4-1; D gene: TRBD1; CDR3 length: 16; CDR3 protein: CASSLNRGRGNQPQHF; CDR3 DNA: TGCGCCAGCAGCCTAAACAGGGGGCGCGGTAATCAGCCCCAGCATTTT
clone size: NA; J gene: TRBJ1-6; V gene: TRBV7-3; D gene: NA; CDR3 length: 13; CDR3 protein: CASSSRRDSPLHF; CDR3 DNA: TGTGCCAGCAGCTCCCGCAGAGATTCACCCCTCCACTTT
clone size: few; J gene: TRBJ1-2; V gene: TRBV7-2; D gene: NA; CDR3 length: 14; CDR3 protein: CASSLTRATYGYTF; CDR3 DNA: TGTGCCAGCAGCTTGACGAGGGCGACCTATGGCTACACCTTC
clone size: NA; J gene: TRBJ1-4; V gene: TRBV5-4; D gene: NA; CDR3 length: 15; CDR3 protein: CASSAKDRTNEKLFF; CDR3 DNA: TGTGCCAGCAGCGCCAAAGACAGGACAAATGAAAAACTGTTTTTT
clone size: NA; J gene: TRBJ2-4; V gene: TRBV11-1; D gene: NA; CDR3 length: 15; CDR3 protein: CASSHGQLAKNIQYF; CDR3 DNA: TGTGCCAGCAGCCACGGACAGTTAGCCAAAAACATTCAGTACTTC
clone size: NA; J gene: TRBJ1-3; V gene: TRBV7-8; D gene: TRBD1; CDR3 length: 16; CDR3 protein: CASSRHRGVRGNTIYF; CDR3 DNA: TGTGCCAGCAGCAGACACAGGGGTGTGAGAGGAAACACCATATATTTT
clone size: few; J gene: TRBJ2-7; V gene: TRBV5-1; D gene: TRBD1; CDR3 length: 16; CDR3 protein: CASTYTRQGTYHEQYF; CDR3 DNA: TGCGCCAGCACCTACACCAGACAGGGTACTTACCACGAGCAGTACTTC
clone size: few; J gene: TRBJ2-3; V gene: TRBV7-2; D gene: NA; CDR3 length: 17; CDR3 protein: CASSSFPLGQFTDTQYF; CDR3 DNA: TGTGCCAGCAGCTCCTTCCCGTTGGGACAATTCACAGATACGCAGTATTTT
clone size: few; J gene: TRBJ2-3; V gene: TRBV7-9; D gene: NA; CDR3 length: 14; CDR3 protein: CASSLNRVANTQYF; CDR3 DNA: TGTGCCAGCAGCTTAAACAGGGTCGCAAATACGCAGTATTTT
clone size: NA; J gene: TRBJ2-7; V gene: TRBV5-1; D gene: TRBD2; CDR3 length: 19; CDR3 protein: CASSLVGLAGPLSSYEQYF; CDR3 DNA: TGCGCCAGCAGCTTGGTAGGACTAGCGGGACCTCTTAGCTCCTACGAGCAGTACTTC
clone size: few; J gene: TRBJ2-2; V gene: TRBV7-2; D gene: NA; CDR3 length: 15; CDR3 protein: CAFLRTAKNTGELFF; CDR3 DNA: TGTGCCTTTCTGAGAACAGCTAAGAACACCGGGGAGCTGTTTTTT